These T cell receptor beta chains were read from a single sample in a study of blood T cell repertoires in COVID-19. The method was immunoSEQ multiplex PCR; TCRdb's version includes in-frame clones alone and lacks a portion of them. The table lists about 100,000 clones, around 87% of them singletons. What was sequenced was peripheral blood. The receptors shown here come from an elderly woman with acute or convalescent COVID-19. CDR3s include the opening cysteine and the closing phenylalanine or tryptophan. Each record gives: V gene, clone size, D gene, J gene, CDR3 protein, CDR3 DNA. The D gene is left open where the match is weak. Clone size is stated in some rows and not others, as once, few, many or a class when expanded.

V: TRBV28; size: NA; D: NA; J: TRBJ2-1; CDR3: CASSLPQGGSYNEQFF; DNA: TGTGCCAGCAGCTTGCCCCAAGGGGGCTCCTACAATGAGCAGTTCTTC
V: TRBV2; size: NA; D: NA; J: TRBJ1-1; CDR3: CASSEAGSLTHEAFF; DNA: TGTGCCAGCAGTGAAGCGGGCTCGTTAACTCACGAAGCTTTCTTT
V: TRBV6-5; size: NA; D: TRBD1; J: TRBJ2-2; CDR3: CASSYSRQGPGELFF; DNA: TGTGCCAGCAGTTACTCCCGACAGGGTCCCGGGGAGCTGTTTTTT
V: TRBV25-1; size: once; D: NA; J: TRBJ1-2; CDR3: CASSGALARGGYTF; DNA: TGTGCCAGCAGTGGAGCTTTGGCCCGAGGCGGCTACACCTTC
V: TRBV7-2; size: NA; D: NA; J: TRBJ2-7; CDR3: CASSRRDTLFTYEQYF; DNA: TGTGCCAGCAGCCGTCGGGACACATTATTCACCTACGAGCAGTACTTC
V: TRBV10-3; size: NA; D: TRBD1; J: TRBJ2-7; CDR3: CAISDGQGVYEQYF; DNA: TGTGCCATCAGTGATGGGCAGGGGGTCTACGAGCAGTACTTC
V: TRBV6-2/TRBV6-3; size: once; D: NA; J: TRBJ2-1; CDR3: CASSTVPLHEQFF; DNA: TGTGCCAGCAGTACGGTCCCCCTCCATGAGCAGTTCTTC
V: TRBV28; size: NA; D: NA; J: TRBJ1-6; CDR3: CASSSRSQKNSPLHF; DNA: TGTGCCAGCAGTTCTCGCTCACAAAAAAATTCACCCCTCCACTTT
V: TRBV9; size: NA; D: NA; J: TRBJ1-2; CDR3: CASSATPEGQNGYTF; DNA: TGTGCCAGCAGCGCCACGCCCGAGGGCCAGAACGGCTACACCTTC
V: TRBV10-3; size: NA; D: NA; J: TRBJ2-1; CDR3: CAIRTGLSNNEQFF; DNA: TGTGCCATCAGGACAGGTCTATCGAACAATGAGCAGTTCTTC
V: TRBV15; size: NA; D: NA; J: TRBJ1-4; CDR3: CATSGQLTATNEKLFF; DNA: TGTGCCACCAGCGGCCAGTTAACCGCAACTAATGAAAAACTGTTTTTT
V: TRBV7-2; size: NA; D: TRBD2; J: TRBJ2-3; CDR3: CASSDQLASSTDTQYF; DNA: TGTGCCAGCAGCGATCAACTAGCGTCTAGCACAGATACGCAGTATTTT
V: TRBV21-1; size: once; D: NA; J: TRBJ2-5; CDR3: CARRTGGGETQYF; DNA: TGTGCCAGGAGGACAGGGGGAGGTGAGACCCAGTACTTC